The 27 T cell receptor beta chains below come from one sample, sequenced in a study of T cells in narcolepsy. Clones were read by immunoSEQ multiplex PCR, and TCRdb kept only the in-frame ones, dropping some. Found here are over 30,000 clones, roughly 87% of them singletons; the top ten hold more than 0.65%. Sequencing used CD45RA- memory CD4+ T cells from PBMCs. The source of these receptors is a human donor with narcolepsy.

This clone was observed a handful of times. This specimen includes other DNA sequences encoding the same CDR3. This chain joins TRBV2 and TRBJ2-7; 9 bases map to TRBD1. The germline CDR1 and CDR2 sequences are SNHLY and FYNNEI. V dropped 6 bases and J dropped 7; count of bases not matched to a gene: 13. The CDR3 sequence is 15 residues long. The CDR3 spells CASSRRGRQGGEQYF. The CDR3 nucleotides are TGTGCCAGCAGCCGGCGGGGACGACAGGGGGGGGAGCAGTACTTC.

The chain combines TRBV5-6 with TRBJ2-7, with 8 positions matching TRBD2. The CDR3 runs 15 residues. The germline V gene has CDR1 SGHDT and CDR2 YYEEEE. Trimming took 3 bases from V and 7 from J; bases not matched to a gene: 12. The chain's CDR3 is CASSWGNSGTREQYF. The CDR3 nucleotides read TGTGCCAGCAGCTGGGGGAATAGCGGGACGAGGGAGCAGTACTTC.

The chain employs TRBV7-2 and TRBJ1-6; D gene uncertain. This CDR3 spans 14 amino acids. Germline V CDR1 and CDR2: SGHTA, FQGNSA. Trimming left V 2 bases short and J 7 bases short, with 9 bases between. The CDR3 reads CASSLRLVNSPLHF. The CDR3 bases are TGTGCCAGCAGCTTAAGACTGGTGAATTCACCCCTCCACTTT. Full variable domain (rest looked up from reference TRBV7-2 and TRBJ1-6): GAGVSQSPSNKVTEKGKDVELRCDPISGHTALYWYRQSLGQGLEFLIYFQGNSAPDKSGLPSDRFSAERTGGSVSTLTIQRTQQEDSAVYLCASSLRLVNSPLHFGNGTRLTVT.

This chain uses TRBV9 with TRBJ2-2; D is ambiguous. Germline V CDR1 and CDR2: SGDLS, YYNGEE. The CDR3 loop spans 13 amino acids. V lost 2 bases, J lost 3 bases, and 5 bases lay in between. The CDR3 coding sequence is TGTGCCAGCAGCGTGACGGACACCGGGGAGCTGTTTTTT. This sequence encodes CASSVTDTGELFF.

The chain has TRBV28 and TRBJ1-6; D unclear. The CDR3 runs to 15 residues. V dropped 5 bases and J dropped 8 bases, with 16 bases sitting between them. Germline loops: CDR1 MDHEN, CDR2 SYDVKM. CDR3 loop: CASSPLGKVDSPLHF. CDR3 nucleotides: TGTGCCAGCAGTCCCCTGGGGAAGGTGGATTCACCCCTCCACTTT.

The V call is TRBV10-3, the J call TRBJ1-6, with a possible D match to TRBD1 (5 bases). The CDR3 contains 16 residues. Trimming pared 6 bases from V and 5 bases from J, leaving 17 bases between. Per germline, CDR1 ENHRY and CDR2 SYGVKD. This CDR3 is CAIRGESTGHNSPLHF. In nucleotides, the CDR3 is TGTGCCATCAGGGGCGAGTCTACAGGACATAATTCACCCCTCCACTTT.

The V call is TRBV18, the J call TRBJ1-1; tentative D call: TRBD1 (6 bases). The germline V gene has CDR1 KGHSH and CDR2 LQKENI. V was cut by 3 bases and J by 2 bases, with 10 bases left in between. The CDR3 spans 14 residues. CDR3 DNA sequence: TGTGCCAGCTCACCGGGACACCGAAACACTGAAGCTTTCTTT. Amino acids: CASSPGHRNTEAFF. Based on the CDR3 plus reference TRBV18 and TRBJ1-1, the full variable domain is NAGVMQNPRHLVRRRGQEARLRCSPMKGHSHVYWYRQLPEEGLKFMVYLQKENIIDESGMPKERFSAEFPKEGPSILRIQQVVRGDSAAYFCASSPGHRNTEAFFGQGTRLTVV.

The chain's CDR3 is CASSEALYGTGSSYEQYF. The CDR3 nucleotides read TGTGCCAGCAGTGAAGCGTTATATGGGACAGGGAGCTCCTACGAGCAGTACTTC. This chain links TRBV2 with TRBJ2-7; 9 nucleotides agree with TRBD1. V gave up 0 bases and J gave up 0 bases; unmatched junction bases: 9. Germline CDR1 is SNHLY and CDR2 is FYNNEI. This CDR3 has 18 amino acids. The full variable domain, in which reference TRBV2 and TRBJ2-7 provide the parts outside the CDR3, is EPEVTQTPSHQVTQMGQEVILRCVPISNHLYFYWYRQILGQKVEFLVSFYNNEISEKSEIFDDQFSVERPDGSNFTLKIRSTKLEDSAMYFCASSEALYGTGSSYEQYFGPGTRLTVT.

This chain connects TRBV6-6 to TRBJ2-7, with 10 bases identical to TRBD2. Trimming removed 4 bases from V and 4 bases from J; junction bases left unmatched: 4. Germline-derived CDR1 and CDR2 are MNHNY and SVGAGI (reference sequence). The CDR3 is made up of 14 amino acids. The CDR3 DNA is TGTGCCAGCAGTTCGCTACTAGCGGGGTACGAGCAGTACTTC. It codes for CASSSLLAGYEQYF.

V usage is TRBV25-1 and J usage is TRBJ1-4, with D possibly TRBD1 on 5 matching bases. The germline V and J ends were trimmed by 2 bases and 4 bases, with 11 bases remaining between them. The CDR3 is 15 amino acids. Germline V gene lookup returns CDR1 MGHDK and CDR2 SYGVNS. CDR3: CASSEPQGNNEKLFF. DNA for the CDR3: TGTGCCAGCAGTGAACCCCAGGGCAATAATGAAAAACTGTTTTTT. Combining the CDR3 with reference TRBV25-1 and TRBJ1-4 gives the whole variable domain EADIYQTPRYLVIGTGKKITLECSQTMGHDKMYWYQQDPGMELHLIHYSYGVNSTEKGDLSSESTVSRIRTEHFPLTLESARPSHTSQYLCASSEPQGNNEKLFFGSGTQLSVL.

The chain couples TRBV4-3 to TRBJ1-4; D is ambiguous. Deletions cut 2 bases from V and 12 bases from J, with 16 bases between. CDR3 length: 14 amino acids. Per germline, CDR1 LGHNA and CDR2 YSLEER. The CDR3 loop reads CASSQSVGSYELFF. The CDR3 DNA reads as TGCGCCAGCAGCCAATCAGTGGGGAGCTATGAACTGTTTTTT.

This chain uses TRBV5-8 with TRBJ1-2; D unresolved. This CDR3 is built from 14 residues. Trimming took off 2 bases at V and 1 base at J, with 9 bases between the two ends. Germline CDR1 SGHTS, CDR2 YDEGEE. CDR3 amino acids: CASSLRTDNYGYTF. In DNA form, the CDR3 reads TGTGCCAGCAGCTTACGGACGGATAACTATGGCTACACCTTC.

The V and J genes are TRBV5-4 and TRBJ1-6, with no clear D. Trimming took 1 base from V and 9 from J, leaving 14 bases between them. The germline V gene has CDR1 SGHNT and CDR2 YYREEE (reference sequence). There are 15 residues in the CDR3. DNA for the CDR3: TGTGCCAGCAGCTTGCTATTATGGAATGGTTCACCCCTCCACTTT. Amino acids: CASSLLLWNGSPLHF.

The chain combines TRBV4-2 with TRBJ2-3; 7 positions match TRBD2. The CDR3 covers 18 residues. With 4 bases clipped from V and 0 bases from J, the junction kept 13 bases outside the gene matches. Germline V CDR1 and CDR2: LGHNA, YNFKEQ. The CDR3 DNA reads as TGTGCCAGCAGCCCTGGGTTCAGGGCTAGCGGTAGCACAGATACGCAGTATTTT. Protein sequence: CASSPGFRASGSTDTQYF.

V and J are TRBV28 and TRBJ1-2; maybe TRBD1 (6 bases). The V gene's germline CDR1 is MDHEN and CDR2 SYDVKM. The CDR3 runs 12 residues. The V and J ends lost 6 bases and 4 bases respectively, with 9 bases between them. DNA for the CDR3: TGTGCCAGCAGGAGGACAGTCTATGGCTACACCTTC. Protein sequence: CASRRTVYGYTF.

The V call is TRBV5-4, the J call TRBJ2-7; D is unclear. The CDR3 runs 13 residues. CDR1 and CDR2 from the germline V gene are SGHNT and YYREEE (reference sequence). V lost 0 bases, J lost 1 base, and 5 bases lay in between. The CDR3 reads CASSLAQSYEQYF. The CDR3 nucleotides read TGTGCCAGCAGCTTGGCACAGTCCTACGAGCAGTACTTC.

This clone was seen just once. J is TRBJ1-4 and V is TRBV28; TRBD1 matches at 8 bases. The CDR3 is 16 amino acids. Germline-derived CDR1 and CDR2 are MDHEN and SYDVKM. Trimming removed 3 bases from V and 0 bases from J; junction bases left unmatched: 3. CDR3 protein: CASSFTGGPTNEKLFF. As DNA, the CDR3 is TGTGCCAGCAGTTTCACAGGGGGGCCAACTAATGAAAAACTGTTTTTT.

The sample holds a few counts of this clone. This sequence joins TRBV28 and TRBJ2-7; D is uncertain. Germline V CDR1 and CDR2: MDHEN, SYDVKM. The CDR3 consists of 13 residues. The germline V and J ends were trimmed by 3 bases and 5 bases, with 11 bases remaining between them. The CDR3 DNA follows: TGTGCCAGCAGTTTGCCAGGTCACGACGAGCAGTACTTC. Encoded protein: CASSLPGHDEQYF.

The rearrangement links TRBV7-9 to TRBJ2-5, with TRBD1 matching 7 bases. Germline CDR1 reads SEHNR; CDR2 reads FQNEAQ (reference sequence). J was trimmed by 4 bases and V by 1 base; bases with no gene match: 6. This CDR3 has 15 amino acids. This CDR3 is CASSLGGQRVETQYF. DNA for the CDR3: TGTGCCAGCAGCTTAGGGGGACAGAGGGTAGAGACCCAGTACTTC.

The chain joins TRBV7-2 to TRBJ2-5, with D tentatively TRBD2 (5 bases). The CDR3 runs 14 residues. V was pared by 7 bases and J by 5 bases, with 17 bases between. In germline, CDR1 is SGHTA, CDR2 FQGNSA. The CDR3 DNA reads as TGTGCCAGCACCCGAGGAGGACCACCGGAGACCCAGTACTTC. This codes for CASTRGGPPETQYF.

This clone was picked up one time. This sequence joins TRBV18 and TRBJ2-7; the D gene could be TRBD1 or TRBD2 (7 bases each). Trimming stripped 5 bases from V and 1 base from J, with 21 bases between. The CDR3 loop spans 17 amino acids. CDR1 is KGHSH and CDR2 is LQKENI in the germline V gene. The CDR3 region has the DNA TGTGCCAGCTCATACGTGGGACTACAGGGGACTTCCTACGAGCAGTACTTC. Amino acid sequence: CASSYVGLQGTSYEQYF.

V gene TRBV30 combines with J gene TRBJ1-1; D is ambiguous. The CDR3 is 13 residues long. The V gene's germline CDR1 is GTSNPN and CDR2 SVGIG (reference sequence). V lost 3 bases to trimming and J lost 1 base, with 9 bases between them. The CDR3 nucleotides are TGTGCCTGGAGGAGGGCTACGAACACTGAAGCTTTCTTT. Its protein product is CAWRRATNTEAFF.

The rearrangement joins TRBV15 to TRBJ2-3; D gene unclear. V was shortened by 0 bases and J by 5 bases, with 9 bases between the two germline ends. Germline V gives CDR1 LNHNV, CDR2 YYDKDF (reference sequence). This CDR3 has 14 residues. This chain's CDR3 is CATSRDQYGDTQYF. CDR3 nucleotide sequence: TGTGCCACCAGCAGAGATCAATATGGAGATACGCAGTATTTT.

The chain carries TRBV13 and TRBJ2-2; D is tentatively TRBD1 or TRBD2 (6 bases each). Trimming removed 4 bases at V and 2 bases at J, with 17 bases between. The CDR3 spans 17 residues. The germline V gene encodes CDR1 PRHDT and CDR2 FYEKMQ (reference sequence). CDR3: CASSSYVGGSNTGELFF. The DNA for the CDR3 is TGTGCCAGCAGCTCCTATGTGGGGGGCTCAAACACCGGGGAGCTGTTTTTT.

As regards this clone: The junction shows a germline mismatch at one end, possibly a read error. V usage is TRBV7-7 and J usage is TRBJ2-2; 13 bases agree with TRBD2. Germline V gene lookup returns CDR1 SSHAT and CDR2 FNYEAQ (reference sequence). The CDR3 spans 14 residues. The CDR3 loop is CASSGLAGAGELFF. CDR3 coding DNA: TGTGCTAGCAGCGGACTAGCGGGAGCTGGGGAGCTGTTTTTT.

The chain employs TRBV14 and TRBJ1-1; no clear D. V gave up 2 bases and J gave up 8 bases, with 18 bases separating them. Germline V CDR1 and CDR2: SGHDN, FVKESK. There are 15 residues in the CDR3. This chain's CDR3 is CASSQLRNRLSEAFF. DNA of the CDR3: TGTGCCAGCAGCCAACTCAGGAATCGACTCTCCGAAGCTTTCTTT. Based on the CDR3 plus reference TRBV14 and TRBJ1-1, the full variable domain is EAGVTQFPSHSVIEKGQTVTLRCDPISGHDNLYWYRRVMGKEIKFLLHFVKESKQDESGMPNNRFLAERTGGTYSTLKVQPAELEDSGVYFCASSQLRNRLSEAFFGQGTRLTVV.

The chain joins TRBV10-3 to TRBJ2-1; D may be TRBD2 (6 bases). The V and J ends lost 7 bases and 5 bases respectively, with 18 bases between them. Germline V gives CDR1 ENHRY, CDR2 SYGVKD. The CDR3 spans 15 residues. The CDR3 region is CAIKVEGFYNNEQFF. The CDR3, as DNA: TGTGCCATCAAAGTGGAGGGCTTTTATAACAATGAGCAGTTCTTC.